These 5 T cell receptor beta chains came from one sample sequenced in a study of blood T cell repertoires in COVID-19. The method was immunoSEQ multiplex PCR; TCRdb's version includes in-frame clones alone and lacks a portion of them. The sample records tens of thousands of clones, around 88% being singletons. The sequenced sample consisted of peripheral blood. These receptors were obtained from a woman in her sixties with acute or convalescent COVID-19.

The chain combines TRBV5-1 with TRBJ2-3; TRBD2 matches at 7 bases. With 2 bases clipped from V and 1 base from J, the junction kept 7 bases outside the gene matches. In germline, CDR1 is SGHRS, CDR2 YFSETQ. The CDR3 extends over 16 amino acids. The CDR3 DNA reads as TGCGCCAGCAGCTTCCGGACGGGGGGAGGCACAGATACGCAGTATTTT. Translating it yields CASSFRTGGGTDTQYF.

The gene calls are TRBV5-1 and TRBJ1-2, with 8 bases fitting TRBD1. J lost 3 bases, V lost 0 bases, and 13 bases had no gene match. The CDR3 has 18 amino acids. CDR1 is SGHRS and CDR2 is YFSETQ in the germline V gene. The CDR3 nucleotides read TGCGCCAGCAGCTTGGCCTCGGCAGGGGGCGCGGAGGACTATGGCTACACCTTC. Its protein is CASSLASAGGAEDYGYTF.

The chain joins TRBV10-3 to TRBJ1-3; tentative D call: TRBD1 (5 bases). V lost 4 bases to trimming and J lost 4 bases, with 11 bases between them. CDR1 and CDR2 (germline): ENHRY, SYGVKD. The CDR3 totals 14 residues. CDR3 amino acids: CAISARTSGNTIYF. CDR3 bases: TGTGCCATCAGTGCTAGGACATCCGGAAACACCATATATTTT.

This chain links TRBV30 with TRBJ1-5, with D possibly matching TRBD1 (5 bases). This CDR3 region has 13 residues. Per the germline V gene, CDR1 is GTSNPN and CDR2 is SVGIG (reference sequence). Trimming took 6 bases from V and 1 from J, leaving 10 bases between them. CDR3 DNA: TGTGCCTGCTCCAGGGAAAGCAATCAGCCCCAGCATTTT. This gives the protein CACSRESNQPQHF.

At least ten counts were recorded for this clone. The rearrangement links TRBV7-9 to TRBJ2-7; TRBD1 matches at 9 bases. This CDR3 region has 13 residues. CDR1 and CDR2 (germline): SEHNR, FQNEAQ (reference sequence). The V and J ends lost 4 bases and 4 bases, in that order; junction bases with no gene match: 2. The CDR3 nucleotides are TGTGCCAGCAGCTATGACAGGGGGTACGAGCAGTACTTC. Encoded protein: CASSYDRGYEQYF.